Listed below are T cell receptor beta chains from one sample, sequenced in a study of blood T cell repertoires in COVID-19. TCRdb keeps only in-frame clones here, not all; method: immunoSEQ multiplex PCR. The data show about 14,000 clones, with around 85% seen just once and roughly 17% held by the top ten. What was sequenced was peripheral blood. The receptors stem from a human donor with active COVID-19. The donor label of this sample is uncertain. The CDR3 runs from the conserved cysteine through the conserved F or W. The D gene is left open where the match is weak. Clone size, where shown, is once, few, many, or a class for clones that have expanded.

-	TRBV19	TRBD2	TRBJ2-2	CASSISGRSTGELFF	TGTGCCAGTAGTATTAGCGGGAGGTCCACCGGGGAGCTGTTTTTT
-	TRBV10-3	TRBD1	TRBJ1-5	CAISPGQGGQPQHF	TGTGCCATCAGCCCTGGACAGGGTGGTCAGCCCCAGCATTTT
-	TRBV9	TRBD2	TRBJ2-3	CASSRGGAGTDTQYF	TGTGCCAGCAGCCGCGGGGGGGCCGGGACAGATACGCAGTATTTT
-	TRBV29-1	-	TRBJ2-1	CSVARGHEQFF	TGCAGCGTTGCCAGGGGCCATGAGCAGTTCTTC
-	TRBV6-6	-	TRBJ2-7	CASSYPPGQNYEQYF	TGTGCCAGCAGTTACCCCCCCGGACAGAACTACGAGCAGTACTTC
-	TRBV4-1	TRBD2	TRBJ2-3	CASSRRRSGDHTDTQYF	TGCGCCAGCAGCCGGCGCAGGAGCGGGGATCACACAGATACGCAGTATTTT
-	TRBV14	-	TRBJ1-4	CASSPQGLGLREKLFF	TGTGCCAGCAGCCCCCAGGGTTTAGGTCTGCGTGAAAAACTGTTTTTT
-	TRBV7-8	TRBD2	TRBJ2-3	CASSLGTSGVSTDTQYF	TGTGCCAGCAGCCTAGGGACTAGCGGGGTTAGCACAGATACGCAGTATTTT
-	TRBV19	-	TRBJ1-5	CASSIISGTFQPQHF	TGTGCCAGTAGTATTATATCCGGGACATTCCAGCCCCAGCATTTT
-	TRBV28	TRBD2	TRBJ2-1	CASWTSGIAVSADEQFF	TGTGCCAGCTGGACTAGCGGGATAGCCGTTTCAGCCGATGAGCAGTTCTTC
once	TRBV5-5	-	TRBJ2-7	CASSTGVPPGEQYF	TGTGCCAGCAGCACGGGGGTTCCCCCCGGCGAGCAGTACTTC
few	TRBV19	-	TRBJ1-5	CASSPRGSQPQHF	TGTGCCAGTAGCCCACGGGGGAGTCAGCCCCAGCATTTT
-	TRBV5-1	-	TRBJ1-1	CASSLTGGNTEAFF	TGCGCCAGCAGCTTGACGGGTGGGAACACTGAAGCTTTCTTT
-	TRBV6-5	TRBD1	TRBJ2-7	CASSLAAGQVYEQYF	TGTGCCAGCAGTTTAGCCGCGGGACAGGTCTACGAGCAGTACTTC
-	TRBV7-2	-	TRBJ2-1	CASSLLRGPGEQFF	TGTGCCAGCAGCTTATTGCGGGGGCCCGGGGAGCAGTTCTTC
-	TRBV18	-	TRBJ1-5	CASSPDSNGGQPQHF	TGTGCCAGCTCACCAGATAGTAACGGGGGTCAGCCCCAGCATTTT
-	TRBV6-2/TRBV6-3	TRBD2	TRBJ2-7	CASSLGLAGAYEQYF	TGTGCCAGCAGCCTCGGACTAGCGGGAGCCTACGAGCAGTACTTC